This passage covers 10 T cell receptor beta chains from one sample sequenced in a study of OX40 agonist ivuxolimab in advanced cancers. The receptor library was made with the immunoSEQ multiplex PCR assay. TCRdb holds this immuneACCESS table with in-frame rearrangements only. Some clones are missing; in checked studies, unresolved V genes explain under half, and the rest has no known cause. The table for this sample lists some 45,000 clones; about 89% of them were counted only once. The ten largest make up about an eighth of the sample. Sequenced here: CD4+ or CD8+ T cells sorted from blood, sampled in a trial of the OX40 agonist ivuxolimab. These receptors were taken from an adult with an advanced solid tumor such as melanoma, head and neck, liver or kidney cancer.

The V gene is TRBV10-3, the J gene TRBJ1-2; D is undetermined. The CDR3 totals 20 residues. V shed 1 base and J shed 2 bases, with 26 bases lying between them. Per germline, CDR1 ENHRY and CDR2 SYGVKD. Written as DNA, the CDR3 is TGTGCCATCAGTGAGTGGCTCACTGATAAGGACTCCACCTACAACTATGGCTACACCTTC. This codes for CAISEWLTDKDSTYNYGYTF.

This clone appeared a few times. The V gene is TRBV7-9, the J gene TRBJ1-5; a possible D gene is TRBD1 (5 bases). The CDR3 spans 13 residues. V was cut by 5 bases and J by 5 bases, with 10 bases left in between. Germline V lookup: CDR1 SEHNR, CDR2 FQNEAQ (reference sequence). CDR3: CASSPDRHQPQHF. CDR3 sequence (DNA): TGTGCCAGCAGCCCCGACAGACATCAGCCCCAGCATTTT.

CDR3 sequence: CASSLFPAPGAGLPQHF. The CDR3 DNA reads TGTGCCAGCAGCTTGTTTCCCGCCCCAGGGGCCGGTCTGCCCCAGCATTTT. The rearrangement joins TRBV7-6 to TRBJ1-5; D is possibly TRBD1 (6 bases). Germline CDR1 reads SGHVS; CDR2 reads FNYEAQ. This CDR3 region has 17 residues. Trimming removed 3 bases at V and 9 bases at J, with 24 bases between.

The chain recombines TRBV28 with TRBJ2-7, with 9 bases aligning to TRBD1. The V gene's germline CDR1 is MDHEN and CDR2 SYDVKM. CDR3 length equals 16 residues. Trimming removed 5 bases from V and 1 base from J; junction bases left unmatched: 9. CDR3 DNA: TGTGCCAGCAGTGCCCTTGGACAGGGGAAATCCTACGAGCAGTACTTC. This sequence encodes CASSALGQGKSYEQYF.

The chain recombines TRBV27 with TRBJ2-1, with D perhaps TRBD1 or TRBD2 (5 bases each). The CDR3 consists of 17 residues. CDR1 and CDR2 from the germline V gene are MNHEY and SMNVEV (reference sequence). Trimming left V 4 bases short and J 4 bases short, with 20 bases between. The CDR3 DNA reads TGTGCCAGCAGTTCACTTGCAGCCGGGACGGAGTACAATGAGCAGTTCTTC. It encodes CASSSLAAGTEYNEQFF.

The rearrangement joins TRBV7-9 to TRBJ2-5; the match to TRBD2 covers 8 bases. V shed 0 bases, J shed 2 bases, and the junction held 2 bases outside the gene matches. The germline V gene has CDR1 SEHNR and CDR2 FQNEAQ (reference sequence). The CDR3 runs 15 residues. In nucleotides, the CDR3 is TGTGCCAGCAGCTTAGCCTTAGCGGGGCAAGAGACCCAGTACTTC. This gives the protein CASSLALAGQETQYF.

This clone was observed once. This chain uses TRBV7-2 with TRBJ2-4; D unclear. From germline, CDR1 is SGHTA and CDR2 FQGNSA. V lost 4 bases to trimming and J lost 0 bases, with 4 bases between them. The CDR3 has 13 residues. CDR3 protein: CASSSVAKNIQYF. In DNA, the CDR3 is TGTGCCAGCAGCTCCGTAGCCAAAAACATTCAGTACTTC. Full variable domain (rest looked up from reference TRBV7-2 and TRBJ2-4): GAGVSQSPSNKVTEKGKDVELRCDPISGHTALYWYRQSLGQGLEFLIYFQGNSAPDKSGLPSDRFSAERTGGSVSTLTIQRTQQEDSAVYLCASSSVAKNIQYFGAGTRLSVL.

The chain links TRBV7-9 to TRBJ1-1; 9 bases agree with TRBD1. Trimming at V came to 4 bases and at J to 7 bases, leaving 10 bases not matched to a gene. CDR3 length: 15 residues. Germline V gene sequence: CDR1 SEHNR, CDR2 FQNEAQ (reference sequence). The CDR3 DNA follows: TGTGCCAGCAGCTACACGACAGGGGGGGATGGTGAAGCTTTCTTT. Amino acid sequence: CASSYTTGGDGEAFF.

The rearrangement joins TRBV7-3 to TRBJ2-2; D possibly corresponds to TRBD2 (5 bases). Per the germline V gene, CDR1 is SGHTA and CDR2 is FQGTGA. The CDR3 contains 14 residues. V gave up 2 bases and J gave up 6 bases, with 10 bases separating them. The CDR3 loop is CASSLEGTAGELFF. The CDR3 bases are TGTGCCAGCAGCTTAGAGGGAACGGCCGGGGAGCTGTTTTTT.

The chain recombines TRBV6-5 with TRBJ1-2; D possibly corresponds to TRBD1 (6 bases). Germline lookup yields CDR1 MNHEY and CDR2 SVGAGI. Deletions cut 2 bases from V and 5 bases from J, with 9 bases between. The CDR3 contains 13 residues. In DNA form, the CDR3 reads TGTGCCAGCAGTTACATCCAGGGGTATGGCTACACCTTC. Encoded protein: CASSYIQGYGYTF.